This T cell receptor (beta chain) came from a study of beta chain features in type 1 diabetes (dated by TCRdb to 2017 to 2018). Study-level background: No differences in mean age, gender distribution, total cell number or subset yield were found between patients and healthy donors. Whereas all 28 donors provided naive and central memory subsets, regulatory and stem cell-like memory subsets were isolated from just 8 patients and about eight healthy donors. A total of 100 million to 110 million sorted cells were examined across all samples, and a strong correlation was observed between cell number per subset and RNA yield. In the study, recently diagnosed type 1 diabetes patients and matched healthy donors were compared on the TCRB repertoires of their sorted circulating CD4+ T cell subsets. Broad study findings and their caveats: Shorter templates might have been favored by PCR, but patient and control samples were amplified and corrected together, so both groups would have been affected equally by any skew. Fewer insertions and more nucleotide deletions at VDJ recombination sites were observed in patients with type 1 diabetes, implying thymic rearrangement abnormalities. In all four CD4+ subsets, TCRB CDR3 length was moderately but significantly shorter in type 1 diabetes patients. Because small numbers of individuals were included in the HLA sub-analyses, any influence of HLA type on TCRB rearrangement was left unresolved. Naive, central memory and regulatory TCRB repertoires appeared to be more similar among patients than among healthy donors. Because cDNA was sequenced instead of genomic DNA, activated cells with high expression could be over-represented, although the groups did not differ in activation or CD3 levels.

The CDR3 runs 14 amino acids, cysteine and phenylalanine included. Just the 42-base CDR3 DNA is kept, in frame starting at base 1. The germline V gene (reference sequence) yields SEHNR for CDR1 and FQNEAQ for CDR2. V is clipped by 4 bases and J by 4 bases, and the sequence between their germline boundaries is 13 bases long. A note on this clone: This clone's antigen is unknown. No much larger clonotype is one base removed from it; base qualities were not supplied.

The High Capacity cDNA Reverse Transcription Kit was used to reverse transcribe all of the isolated RNA, meaning that expressed TCRB transcripts were what got sequenced. Deep immunoSEQ sequencing was performed on naive, central memory and regulatory T cell samples, with an average of around 3.5 million total reads per sample. Sorted cells were lysed in RLT buffer and RNA was extracted with DNase-treated RNeasy Micro or Mini kits, depending on cell number. To prevent cross-contamination, every cell subset was processed on its own, while patient and healthy donor samples were processed together. TCRB sequences were amplified from cDNA with the immunoSEQ multiplex PCR, producing 87-bp fragments spanning the CDR3 region. The amplicons were sequenced using the Illumina HiSeq platform. Per the original workflow: Synthetic template baselines were used to correct PCR bias computationally, reads within Hamming distance 2 were collapsed together, and singletons that could not be merged were discarded. Reads were aligned against IMGT to assign V, D and J genes, CDR3 length and insertions or deletions at six rearrangement sites. Within each subset, clonotype counts were normalized to sorted cell number, and only after that were true diversity and Gini coefficients computed with the tcR R package. The overlap coefficient, calculated on TCRB nucleotide sequences, was used to measure repertoire sharing. As a proxy for the pre-selection repertoire, out-of-frame TCRB sequences from naive cells were analyzed. TCRdb limited this immuneACCESS table to in-frame rearrangements with V and J called. A share of clones is missing; checked studies link under half to unresolved V genes, and the rest is unexplained. V and J calls plus clone size are reproduced from that table; the DNA served to infer D and trimming. This sample gives some 900,000 clones in total; roughly a sixth of them show up just once. Around 0.02% of the sample rests with the top ten.

Each donor gave one peripheral blood draw, roughly 0.11 L on average, collected into heparinised tubes. Naive, central memory, regulatory and stem cell-like memory CD4+ T cells were sorted on a BD FACSAria II using a panel including CD45RO, CCR7, CD25, CD127, CD95 and CD27. All sorted populations exceeded 95% purity. PBMCs were isolated immediately by Lymphoprep density gradient centrifugation and stained directly without culture. So that batch effects would be minimized, each experiment stained and sorted samples in pairs, pairing one healthy donor with one patient. The sequence links TRBV7-9 to TRBJ1-2; TRBD1 is perhaps the D gene, given 5 matching bases. Sequencing used naive CD4+ T cells from blood. According to the study, the label for this sample's cell subset or site signals: true naive CD4+ T cells. The sequence derives from a woman between 18 and 30 years old in good health. The DNA reads as follows: TGTGCCAGCAGCTCCGCCTGGGGCCTCTATGGCTACACCTTC. Translated, this gives CASSSAWGLYGYTF.